By share, the clone carrying this TCR beta chain counts as medium-sized. The protocol was immunoSEQ multiplex PCR, while the TCRdb copy is restricted to in-frame clones and leaves out a portion. The sample includes 65,000 or so clones, 88% of them seen just once. The sample belongs to a study of OX40 agonist ivuxolimab in advanced cancers. Study background: In this cohort, patients received ivuxolimab, an agonistic anti-OX40 (CD134) antibody.

The CDR3 runs to 13 residues. Trimming stripped 2 bases from V and 8 bases from J, with 12 bases between. The germline V gene encodes CDR1 SGHTA and CDR2 FQGNSA. The J gene is TRBJ1-2, the V gene TRBV7-2, with D perhaps matching TRBD1 (6 bases). The material was CD4+ or CD8+ T cells sorted from blood, obtained in a trial of the OX40 agonist ivuxolimab. The clonotype originates from an adult with an advanced solid tumor such as melanoma, head and neck, liver or kidney cancer. The CDR3 region is CASSLPGVRGYTF. CDR3 sequence (DNA): TGTGCCAGCAGCTTACCAGGGGTGAGGGGCTACACCTTC.